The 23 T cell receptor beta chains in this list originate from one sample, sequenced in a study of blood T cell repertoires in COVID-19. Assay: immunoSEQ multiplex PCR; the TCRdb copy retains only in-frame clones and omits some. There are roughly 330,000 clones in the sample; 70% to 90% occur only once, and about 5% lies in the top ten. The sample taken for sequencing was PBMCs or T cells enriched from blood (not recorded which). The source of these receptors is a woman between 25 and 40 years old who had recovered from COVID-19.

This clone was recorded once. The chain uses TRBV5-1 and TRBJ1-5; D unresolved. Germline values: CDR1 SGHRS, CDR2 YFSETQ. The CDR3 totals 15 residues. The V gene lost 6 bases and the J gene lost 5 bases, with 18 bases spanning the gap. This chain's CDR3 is CASIPSAGGHQPQHF. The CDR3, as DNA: TGCGCCAGCATCCCCTCCGCGGGCGGCCATCAGCCCCAGCATTTT.

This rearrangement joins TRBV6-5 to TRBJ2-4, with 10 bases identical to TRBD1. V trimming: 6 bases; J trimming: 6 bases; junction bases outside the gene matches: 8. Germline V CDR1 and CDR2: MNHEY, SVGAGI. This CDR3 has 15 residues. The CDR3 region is CASSLDRGQGNIQYF. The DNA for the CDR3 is TGTGCCAGCAGCCTAGACAGGGGGCAAGGAAACATTCAGTACTTC.

The CDR3 DNA sequence: TGTGCCAGCAGCCCCGACAGTACCTCCTATAATTCACCCCTCCACTTT. Its translation: CASSPDSTSYNSPLHF. The rearrangement links TRBV7-2 to TRBJ1-6; weak D call: TRBD1 (5 bases). The CDR3 is 16 amino acids. V was shortened by 5 bases and J by 0 bases, with 11 bases between the two germline ends. CDR1 is SGHTA, CDR2 FQGNSA, per germline.

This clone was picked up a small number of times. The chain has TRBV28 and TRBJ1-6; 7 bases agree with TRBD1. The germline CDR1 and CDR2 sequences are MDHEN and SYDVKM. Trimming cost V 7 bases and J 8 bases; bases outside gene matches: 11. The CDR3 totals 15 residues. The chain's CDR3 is CASTETYTGDSPLHF. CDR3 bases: TGTGCCAGCACCGAAACATATACAGGGGATTCACCCCTCCACTTT. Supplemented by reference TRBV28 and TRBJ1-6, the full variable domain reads DVKVTQSSRYLVKRTGEKVFLECVQDMDHENMFWYRQDPGLGLRLIYFSYDVKMKEKGDIPEGYSVSREKKERFSLILESASTNQTSMYLCASTETYTGDSPLHFGNGTRLTVT.

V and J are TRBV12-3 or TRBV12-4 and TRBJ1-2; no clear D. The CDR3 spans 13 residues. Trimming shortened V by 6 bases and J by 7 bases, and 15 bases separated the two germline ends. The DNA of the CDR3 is TGTGCCAGCAGCGGGGTGGTGGGAGGTGGCTACACCTTC. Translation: CASSGVVGGGYTF.

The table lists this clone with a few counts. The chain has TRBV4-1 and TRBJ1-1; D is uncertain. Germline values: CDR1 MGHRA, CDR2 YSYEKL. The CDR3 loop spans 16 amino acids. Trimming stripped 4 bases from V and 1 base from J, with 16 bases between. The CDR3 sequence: CASSLDRRVRNTEAFF. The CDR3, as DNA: TGCGCCAGCAGCCTCGATAGGAGGGTTAGGAACACTGAAGCTTTCTTT.

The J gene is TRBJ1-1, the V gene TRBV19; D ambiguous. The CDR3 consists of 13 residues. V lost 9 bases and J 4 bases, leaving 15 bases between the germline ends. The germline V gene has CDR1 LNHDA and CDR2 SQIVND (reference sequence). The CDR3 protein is CASSVGEGTEAFF. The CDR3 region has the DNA TGTGCCAGCTCGGTCGGGGAGGGCACTGAAGCTTTCTTT. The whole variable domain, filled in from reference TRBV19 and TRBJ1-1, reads DGGITQSPKYLFRKEGQNVTLSCEQNLNHDAMYWYRQDPGQGLRLIYYSQIVNDFQKGDIAEGYSVSREKKESFPLTVTSAQKNPTAFYLCASSVGEGTEAFFGQGTRLTVV.

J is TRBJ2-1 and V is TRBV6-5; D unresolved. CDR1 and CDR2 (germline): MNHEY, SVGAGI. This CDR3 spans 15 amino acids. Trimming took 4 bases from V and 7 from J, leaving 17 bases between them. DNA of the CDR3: TGTGCCAGCAGTTTGGCAGGTCCCGAGAGAAATGAGCAGTTCTTC. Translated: CASSLAGPERNEQFF.

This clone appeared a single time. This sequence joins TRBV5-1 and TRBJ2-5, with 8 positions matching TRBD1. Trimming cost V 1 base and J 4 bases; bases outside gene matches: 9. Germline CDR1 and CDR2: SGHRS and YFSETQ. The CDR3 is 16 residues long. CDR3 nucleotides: TGCGCCAGCAGCTTGCTTCAGGGGGCATTAGGAGAGACCCAGTACTTC. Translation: CASSLLQGALGETQYF.

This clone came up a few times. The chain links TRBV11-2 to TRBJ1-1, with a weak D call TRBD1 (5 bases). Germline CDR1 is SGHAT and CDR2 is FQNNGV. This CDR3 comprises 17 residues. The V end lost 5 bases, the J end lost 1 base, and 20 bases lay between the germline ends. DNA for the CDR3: TGTGCCAGCAGCACGCCCGCCGGGGGTATAAGGAACACTGAAGCTTTCTTT. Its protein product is CASSTPAGGIRNTEAFF.

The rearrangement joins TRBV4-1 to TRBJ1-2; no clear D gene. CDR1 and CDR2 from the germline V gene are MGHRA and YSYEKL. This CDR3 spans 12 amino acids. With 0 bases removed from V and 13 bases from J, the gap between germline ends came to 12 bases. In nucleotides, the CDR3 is TGCGCCAGCAGCCAAGAGGGAGGAGTCCGCACCTTC. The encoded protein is CASSQEGGVRTF.

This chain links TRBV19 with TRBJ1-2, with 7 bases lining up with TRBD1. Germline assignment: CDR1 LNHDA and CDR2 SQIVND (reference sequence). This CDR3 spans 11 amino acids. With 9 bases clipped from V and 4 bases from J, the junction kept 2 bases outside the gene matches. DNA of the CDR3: TGTGCCAGGGGACAGCGCTATGGCTACACCTTC. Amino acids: CARGQRYGYTF. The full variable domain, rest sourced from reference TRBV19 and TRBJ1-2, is DGGITQSPKYLFRKEGQNVTLSCEQNLNHDAMYWYRQDPGQGLRLIYYSQIVNDFQKGDIAEGYSVSREKKESFPLTVTSAQKNPTAFYLCARGQRYGYTFGSGTRLTVV.

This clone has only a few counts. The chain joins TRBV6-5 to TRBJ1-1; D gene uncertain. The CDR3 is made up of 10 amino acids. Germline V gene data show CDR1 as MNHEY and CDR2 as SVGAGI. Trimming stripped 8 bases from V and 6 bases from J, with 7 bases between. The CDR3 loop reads CASLFSEAFF. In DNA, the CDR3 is TGTGCCAGCCTTTTCTCTGAAGCTTTCTTT.

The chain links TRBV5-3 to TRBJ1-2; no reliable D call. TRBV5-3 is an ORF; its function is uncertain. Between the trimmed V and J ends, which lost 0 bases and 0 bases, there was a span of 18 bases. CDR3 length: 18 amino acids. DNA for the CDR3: TGTGCCAGAAGCTTGGCCCCGCCAGGCCGGAAAGCTAACTATGGCTACACCTTC. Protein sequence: CARSLAPPGRKANYGYTF.

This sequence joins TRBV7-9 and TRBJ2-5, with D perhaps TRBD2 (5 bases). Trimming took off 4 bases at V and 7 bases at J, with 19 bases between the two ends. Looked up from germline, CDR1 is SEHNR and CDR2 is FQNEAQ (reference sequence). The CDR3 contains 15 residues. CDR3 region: CASSYLASVEGTQYF. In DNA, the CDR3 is TGTGCCAGCAGCTACTTAGCGTCGGTTGAGGGGACCCAGTACTTC.

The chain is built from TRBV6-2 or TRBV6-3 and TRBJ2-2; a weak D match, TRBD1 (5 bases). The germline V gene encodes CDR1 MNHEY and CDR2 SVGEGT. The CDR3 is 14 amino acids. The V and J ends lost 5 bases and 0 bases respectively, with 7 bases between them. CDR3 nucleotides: TGTGCCAGCAGTACAGGCGCGAACACCGGGGAGCTGTTTTTT. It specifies CASSTGANTGELFF.

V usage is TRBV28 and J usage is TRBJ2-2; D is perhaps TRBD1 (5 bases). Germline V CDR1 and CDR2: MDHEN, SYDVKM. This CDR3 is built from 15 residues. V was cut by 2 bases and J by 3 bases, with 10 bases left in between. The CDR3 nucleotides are TGTGCCAGCAGTTTACCTAGGGGCTACACCGGGGAGCTGTTTTTT. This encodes CASSLPRGYTGELFF.

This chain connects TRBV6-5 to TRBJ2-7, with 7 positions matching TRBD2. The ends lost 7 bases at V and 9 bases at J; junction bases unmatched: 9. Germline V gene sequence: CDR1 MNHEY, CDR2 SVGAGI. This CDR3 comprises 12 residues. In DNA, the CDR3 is TGTGCCAGCAAGACTAGCAGTCAGGTGCAGTACTTC. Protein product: CASKTSSQVQYF.

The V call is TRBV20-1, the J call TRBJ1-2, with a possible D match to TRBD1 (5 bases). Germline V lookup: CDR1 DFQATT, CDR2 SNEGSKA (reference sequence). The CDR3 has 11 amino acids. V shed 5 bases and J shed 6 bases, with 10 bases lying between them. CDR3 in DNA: TGCAGTGCTGCCCAGGGCCATGGCTACACCTTC. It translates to CSAAQGHGYTF.

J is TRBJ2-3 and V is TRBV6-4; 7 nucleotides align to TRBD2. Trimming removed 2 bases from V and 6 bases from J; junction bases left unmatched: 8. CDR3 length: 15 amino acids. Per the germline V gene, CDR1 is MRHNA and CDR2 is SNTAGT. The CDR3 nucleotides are TGTGCCAGCAGTGACGGGGGGAGTAGCGGGGATACGCAGTATTTT. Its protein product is CASSDGGSSGDTQYF.

This CDR3 is CASSFNREYEQYF. DNA of the CDR3: TGCGCCAGCAGCTTTAACAGGGAATACGAGCAGTACTTC. The chain has TRBV5-1 and TRBJ2-7; D is possibly TRBD1 (6 bases). Per germline, CDR1 SGHRS and CDR2 YFSETQ. This CDR3 region has 13 residues. V gave up 2 bases and J gave up 4 bases, with 10 bases separating them. Combining the CDR3 with reference TRBV5-1 and TRBJ2-7 gives the whole variable domain KAGVTQTPRYLIKTRGQQVTLSCSPISGHRSVSWYQQTPGQGLQFLFEYFSETQRNKGNFPGRFSGRQFSNSRSEMNVSTLELGDSALYLCASSFNREYEQYFGPGTRLTVT.

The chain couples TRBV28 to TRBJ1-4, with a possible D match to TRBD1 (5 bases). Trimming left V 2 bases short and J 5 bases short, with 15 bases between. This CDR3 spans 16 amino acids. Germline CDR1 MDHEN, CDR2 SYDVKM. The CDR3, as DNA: TGTGCCAGCAGTTTACGGCTGGACATACTAAATGAAAAACTGTTTTTT. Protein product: CASSLRLDILNEKLFF.

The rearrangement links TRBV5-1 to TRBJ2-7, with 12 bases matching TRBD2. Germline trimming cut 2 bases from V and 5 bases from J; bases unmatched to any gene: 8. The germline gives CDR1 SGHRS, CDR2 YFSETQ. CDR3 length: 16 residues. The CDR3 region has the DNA TGCGCCAGCAGCTTCCGCCTAGCGGGGGGGCTCAACGAGCAGTACTTC. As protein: CASSFRLAGGLNEQYF.